The 28 T cell receptor beta chains below come from one sample, sequenced in a study of T cell repertoires in cytomegalovirus infection. TCRdb reprocessed the reads with MiXCR, giving one entry per CDR3 protein. The sample includes 680,000 or so distinct CDR3 sequences, less than 40% of them seen just once. Input material: PBMCs. The receptors come from a human donor in good health (CMV status not recorded). Some clones in this sample may be carry-over from other donors' samples.

This clonotype was seen a handful of times. The chain is built from TRBV24-1 and TRBJ2-5; 14 nucleotides match TRBD2. Unmatched junction bases numbered 1, after V lost 3 bases and J lost 5 bases. Germline V gives CDR1 KGHDR, CDR2 SFDVKD. This CDR3 region has 15 residues. The CDR3 coding sequence is TGTGCCACCAGTGATCGACTAGCGGGAGGGGAGACCCAGTACTTC. Translating it yields CATSDRLAGGETQYF.

Many counts were recorded for this clonotype. CDR3 in amino acids: CASSLAGGARGNQPQHF. DNA for the CDR3: TGTGCCAGCAGCTTAGCGGGGGGGGCTAGAGGCAATCAGCCCCAGCATTTT. The gene calls are TRBV7-2 and TRBJ1-5, with D maybe TRBD1 (6 bases). Germline V gene sequence: CDR1 SGHTA, CDR2 FQGNSA. The CDR3 spans 17 residues. V lost 0 bases and J 2 bases, leaving 14 bases between the germline ends.

This clonotype appeared a few times. The chain joins TRBV11-1 to TRBJ2-1; 9 nucleotides line up with TRBD2. From germline, CDR1 is SGHAT and CDR2 FQDESV (reference sequence). The CDR3 consists of 15 residues. The V and J ends lost 1 base and 6 bases, in that order; junction bases with no gene match: 4. The CDR3: CASSLGTSVGNEQFF. CDR3 DNA sequence: TGTGCCAGCAGCTTAGGGACTAGCGTTGGCAATGAGCAGTTCTTC.

This clonotype was seen more than once but under ten times. The V and J genes are TRBV7-9 and TRBJ2-7; perhaps D is TRBD1 or TRBD2 (5 bases each). From germline, CDR1 is SEHNR and CDR2 FQNEAQ (reference sequence). CDR3 size: 12 residues. Trimming removed 11 bases from V and 4 bases from J, with 15 bases in between. CDR3 nucleotides: TGTGCCCCCACGGGGCCGAATTACGAGCAGTACTTC. It translates to CAPTGPNYEQYF.

This clonotype occurred a few times. V gene TRBV25-1 combines with J gene TRBJ2-3; 7 nucleotides agree with TRBD1. V lost 0 bases to trimming and J lost 6 bases; unmatched junction nucleotides: 9. The CDR3 consists of 16 residues. Germline values: CDR1 MGHDK, CDR2 SYGVNS. The CDR3 sequence is CASSEYRKGAGDTQYF. CDR3 DNA sequence: TGTGCCAGCAGTGAATACCGGAAGGGGGCAGGGGATACGCAGTATTTT.

J is TRBJ2-5 and V is TRBV4-1; D uncertain. V dropped 0 bases and J dropped 2 bases, with 7 bases sitting between them. The CDR3 sequence is 14 residues long. Germline V lookup: CDR1 MGHRA, CDR2 YSYEKL. CDR3 region: CASSQDASQETQYF. CDR3 nucleotides: TGCGCCAGCAGCCAAGACGCCAGTCAAGAGACCCAGTACTTC.

This chain joins TRBV30 and TRBJ1-2, with D possibly matching TRBD1 (6 bases). Germline V gene lookup returns CDR1 GTSNPN and CDR2 SVGIG (reference sequence). Trimming stripped 4 bases from V and 5 bases from J, with 17 bases between. The CDR3 runs 14 residues. In DNA, the CDR3 is TGTGCCTGGACGCGGGGGGCGGAACATTATGGCTACACCTTC. Amino acid sequence: CAWTRGAEHYGYTF.

The CDR3 spells CASSVRRDITYEQYF. For the CDR3, the DNA is TGTGCCAGCAGTGTACGACGGGACATAACCTACGAGCAGTACTTC. The V and J genes are TRBV28 and TRBJ2-7, with D tentatively TRBD1 (6 bases). The germline gives CDR1 MDHEN, CDR2 SYDVKM. V lost 5 bases, J lost 2 bases, and 16 bases lay in between. The CDR3 runs to 15 residues.

The J gene is TRBJ1-1, the V gene TRBV2; 7 nucleotides match TRBD1. The CDR3 loop spans 18 amino acids. Trimming cost V 3 bases and J 1 base; bases outside gene matches: 14. Germline-derived CDR1 and CDR2 are SNHLY and FYNNEI. Here the CDR3 DNA reads TGTGCCAGCAGTGACTCTCCTTATCCAGGGGGGAGGAACACTGAAGCTTTCTTT. Its translation is CASSDSPYPGGRNTEAFF.

This rearrangement joins TRBV7-2 to TRBJ2-7; weak D call: TRBD1 (6 bases). The germline V and J ends were trimmed by 6 bases and 4 bases, with 16 bases remaining between them. The CDR3 is made up of 14 amino acids. Germline CDR1 reads SGHTA; CDR2 reads FQGNSA. The DNA of the CDR3 is TGTGCCAGCAGAGGCCTACAGGGCGGGTACGAGCAGTACTTC. Translated, it gives CASRGLQGGYEQYF.

V is TRBV28 and J is TRBJ1-2, with D perhaps matching TRBD1 (5 bases). From germline, CDR1 is MDHEN and CDR2 SYDVKM. The CDR3 is 12 residues long. Trimming removed 10 bases from V and 8 bases from J, with 17 bases in between. This chain's CDR3 is CATIGGSNGYTF. The CDR3 region has the DNA TGTGCCACCATCGGGGGTTCCAACGGCTACACCTTC.

This clonotype was picked up a small number of times. The chain is built from TRBV7-2 and TRBJ2-7, with no clear D. V was cut by 6 bases and J by 5 bases, with 8 bases left in between. Per the germline V gene, CDR1 is SGHTA and CDR2 is FQGNSA. The CDR3 sequence is 11 residues long. The CDR3 reads CASRLSHEQYF. In DNA form, the CDR3 reads TGTGCCAGCAGGTTGAGCCACGAGCAGTACTTC. The entire variable domain, with the rest obtained from reference TRBV7-2 and TRBJ2-7, is as follows: GAGVSQSPSNKVTEKGKDVELRCDPISGHTALYWYRQSLGQGLEFLIYFQGNSAPDKSGLPSDRFSAERTGGSVSTLTIQRTQQEDSAVYLCASRLSHEQYFGPGTRLTVT.

This clonotype was detected only once. The V call is TRBV12-3 or TRBV12-4, the J call TRBJ2-6, with D perhaps TRBD1 or TRBD2 (5 bases each). The V gene lost 5 bases and the J gene lost 4 bases, with 18 bases spanning the gap. The CDR3 has 17 residues. The chain's CDR3 is CASSKDQGARGANVLTF. In DNA, the CDR3 is TGTGCCAGCAGTAAGGATCAGGGAGCGAGAGGGGCCAACGTCCTGACTTTC.

This chain links TRBV6-5 with TRBJ1-5; possibly TRBD1 for D (6 bases). CDR1 is MNHEY and CDR2 is SVGAGI in the germline V gene. The CDR3 runs to 15 residues. V was pared by 6 bases and J by 4 bases, with 16 bases between. The CDR3 DNA reads as TGTGCCAGCAGGGAAAACTACAGGGAGAATCAGCCCCAGCATTTT. This gives the protein CASRENYRENQPQHF.

The chain uses TRBV19 and TRBJ1-5; D gene uncertain. The CDR3 length is 18 residues. V gave up 2 bases and J gave up 3 bases, with 20 bases separating them. Germline V gene sequence: CDR1 LNHDA, CDR2 SQIVND (reference sequence). In DNA, the CDR3 is TGTGCCAGTAGTATATTTACTTTGCTGTACGAGACCAATCAGCCCCAGCATTTT. It is translated as CASSIFTLLYETNQPQHF.

This clonotype has at least ten counts. The rearrangement links TRBV7-9 to TRBJ1-5, with D possibly TRBD1 on 5 matching bases. The V end was cut by 5 bases, the J end by 5 bases, with 28 bases between. The germline CDR1 and CDR2 sequences are SEHNR and FQNEAQ (reference sequence). The CDR3 sequence is 19 residues long. Here the CDR3 DNA reads TGTGCCAGCAGCCTAGAAGACAGTCGGGCTAGGCTTGCTTATCAGCCCCAGCATTTT. It is translated as CASSLEDSRARLAYQPQHF.

This clonotype was detected only a few times. The genes are TRBV28 and TRBJ1-2, with D possibly matching TRBD1 (6 bases). Germline V gene data show CDR1 as MDHEN and CDR2 as SYDVKM. This CDR3 has 13 residues. V gave up 2 bases and J gave up 7 bases, with 11 bases separating them. The CDR3 region has the DNA TGTGCCAGCAGTTTACGGGGGGCGAGTGGCTACACCTTC. This encodes CASSLRGASGYTF.

This clonotype showed up just a few times. V is TRBV5-4 and J is TRBJ1-1; D not resolved. Germline CDR1 and CDR2: SGHNT and YYREEE (reference sequence). The germline V and J ends were trimmed by 3 bases and 5 bases, with 20 bases remaining between them. The CDR3 consists of 16 residues. The CDR3 protein is CASSYTTILSGTEAFF. The DNA of the CDR3 is TGTGCCAGCAGCTATACAACTATCCTGAGTGGAACTGAAGCTTTCTTT.

As for this clonotype: A read error is likely, as this CDR3 ends without the conserved phenylalanine or tryptophan. The CDR3 DNA reads as TGTGCCAGCAGTTTTGGGGTAGGGTTGAAGACCCAGTACTTA. As protein: CASSFGVGLKTQYL. The genes are TRBV28 and TRBJ2-5; D gene ambiguous. This CDR3 comprises 14 residues. Germline V CDR1 and CDR2: MDHEN, SYDVKM. V lost 3 bases to trimming and J lost 6 bases, with 14 bases between them.

This clonotype came up a few times. The chain combines TRBV12-3 or TRBV12-4 with TRBJ2-2; 7 bases map to TRBD1. V shed 8 bases and J 2 bases; nucleotides not matched to a gene: 5. This CDR3 region has 14 residues. CDR3 in amino acids: CASQTGRNTGELFF. The CDR3 region has the DNA TGTGCCAGCCAGACAGGGAGAAACACCGGGGAGCTGTTTTTT.

V gene TRBV6-1 combines with J gene TRBJ2-1; D uncertain. V was trimmed by 0 bases and J by 6 bases, leaving 12 bases between them. Germline V lookup: CDR1 MNHNS, CDR2 SASEGT. The CDR3 extends over 15 amino acids. CDR3: CASSEARSSTNEQFF. Written as DNA, the CDR3 is TGTGCCAGCAGTGAAGCACGCAGCTCTACCAATGAGCAGTTCTTC.

The chain carries TRBV3-1 and TRBJ2-7, with D perhaps TRBD1 or TRBD2 (6 bases each). The ends were cut back, 3 bases at V and 6 bases at J, with 15 bases in the middle. This CDR3 has 14 residues. The V gene's germline CDR1 is LGHDT and CDR2 YNNKEL (reference sequence). CDR3 in amino acids: CASSHGGLLIEQYF. The CDR3 region has the DNA TGTGCCAGCAGCCACGGGGGCCTCCTAATCGAGCAGTACTTC.

This chain joins TRBV28 and TRBJ2-7, with D possibly matching TRBD1 (6 bases). CDR3 size: 14 residues. Germline CDR1 reads MDHEN; CDR2 reads SYDVKM. Trimming pared 11 bases from V and 1 base from J, leaving 18 bases between. The CDR3 loop reads CASGAVKRSYEQYF. In nucleotides, the CDR3 is TGTGCCTCAGGGGCGGTAAAGCGGTCCTACGAGCAGTACTTC.

This clonotype was observed many times. This sequence joins TRBV11-2 and TRBJ1-1; D gene ambiguous. CDR1 SGHAT and CDR2 FQNNGV come from the germline V gene. The CDR3 covers 13 residues. Trimming removed 7 bases at V and 1 base at J, with 10 bases between. The DNA of the CDR3 is TGTGCCAGCACCGCGACGGGGAACACTGAAGCTTTCTTT. This gives the protein CASTATGNTEAFF.

This clonotype was counted ten times or more. This rearrangement joins TRBV7-6 to TRBJ2-7, with 8 positions matching TRBD1. CDR1 SGHVS and CDR2 FNYEAQ come from the germline V gene. V lost 5 bases and J lost 1; bases outside the gene matches: 7. The CDR3 extends over 15 amino acids. The CDR3 DNA sequence: TGTGCCAGCAGCCCGCTTGGGGACAGGTCCTACGAGCAGTACTTC. This codes for CASSPLGDRSYEQYF.

This clonotype was recorded many times. The CDR3 region is CASSWRQPLEAFF. DNA of the CDR3: TGTGCCAGCAGCTGGAGACAGCCACTTGAAGCTTTCTTT. This chain joins TRBV7-8 and TRBJ1-1, with a weak D call TRBD1 (5 bases). The germline V gene encodes CDR1 SGHVS and CDR2 FQNEAQ. The V end was cut by 4 bases, the J end by 7 bases, with 13 bases between. There are 13 residues in the CDR3. The whole variable domain, remainder taken from reference TRBV7-8 and TRBJ1-1, is GAGVSQSPRYKVAKRGQDVALRCDPISGHVSLFWYQQALGQGPEFLTYFQNEAQLDKSGLPSDRFFAERPEGSVSTLKIQRTQQEDSAVYLCASSWRQPLEAFFGQGTRLTVV.

V and J are TRBV20-1 and TRBJ1-5, with 10 nucleotides matching TRBD1. Trimming removed 6 bases from V and 11 bases from J; junction bases left unmatched: 19. The length of the CDR3 is 16 residues. In germline, CDR1 is DFQATT, CDR2 SNEGSKA (reference sequence). The CDR3 loop reads CSAPEATGGPMGSQHF. As DNA, the CDR3 is TGCAGTGCCCCCGAAGCGACAGGGGGCCCGATGGGTTCCCAGCATTTT.

This clonotype has at least ten counts. The V gene is TRBV28, the J gene TRBJ2-1; TRBD2 might be the D (6 bases). The CDR3 length is 15 residues. V was shortened by 5 bases and J by 4 bases, with 15 bases between the two germline ends. CDR1 MDHEN and CDR2 SYDVKM come from the germline V gene. As DNA, the CDR3 is TGTGCCAGCAGTACCGGGTTAGCGGTGTACAATGAGCAGTTCTTC. It translates to CASSTGLAVYNEQFF. Looking up the rest from reference TRBV28 and TRBJ2-1 gives the full variable domain: DVKVTQSSRYLVKRTGEKVFLECVQDMDHENMFWYRQDPGLGLRLIYFSYDVKMKEKGDIPEGYSVSREKKERFSLILESASTNQTSMYLCASSTGLAVYNEQFFGPGTRLTVL.